These T cell receptor beta chains were read from a single sample in a study of radiotherapy plus CTLA-4 blockade in lung cancer. Assay used: immunoSEQ multiplex PCR; TCRdb lists only in-frame clones, some missing. The repertoire holds roughly 75,000 clones, with around 76% as singletons. Sample: peripheral blood, taken from a patient treated with radiotherapy plus ipilimumab. These receptors all come from a human donor with non-small cell lung cancer whose response to radiotherapy plus ipilimumab could not be evaluated. Some clones in this sample may be carry-over from other donors' samples. Both conserved end residues are trimmed from each CDR3. Size is stated for part of the rows, as once, few or many counts, or as a class when the clone is expanded.

clone size	V gene	J gene	CDR3 protein
NA	TRBV27	TRBJ2-7	ASRDFEYEQY
NA	TRBV7-6	TRBJ2-1	ASSLLTSGYNEQF
NA	TRBV28	TRBJ2-2	ASSWTGHTGELF
NA	TRBV12-1	TRBJ2-4	ASSSGHIQY
NA	TRBV5-8	TRBJ2-1	ASSSVLASSNEQF
NA	TRBV6-4	TRBJ2-4	ASIIQGQRAKNIQY
NA	TRBV27	TRBJ1-2	ASRKGQGSYGYT
NA	TRBV2	TRBJ1-1	ASSELRALTEAF
NA	TRBV29-1	TRBJ1-5	SVLENSNQPQH
NA	TRBV6-5	TRBJ1-1	ASSYLQVSDTEAF
NA	TRBV14	TRBJ1-2	ASSQQIGTGDGYT
NA	TRBV2	TRBJ2-7	ASSLVYEQY
NA	TRBV4-2	TRBJ1-1	ASSQGQRNTEAF
NA	TRBV15	TRBJ2-1	ATSRGTGQGNNEQF
NA	TRBV6-1	TRBJ2-2	ASQGLTGELF
NA	TRBV27	TRBJ1-5	ASSLSVGRNQPQH
once	TRBV18	TRBJ1-6	ASSPPLGQPNSPLH
NA	TRBV2	TRBJ1-4	ASSAGVEKLF
NA	TRBV28	TRBJ1-6	ASSLGQGSWSYNSPLH
few	TRBV5-1	TRBJ2-2	ASSLTSNTGELF
NA	TRBV6-1	TRBJ1-4	ASSDNRGGATNEKLF
few	TRBV9	TRBJ1-2	ASSVWDRDNYGYT
NA	TRBV4-3	TRBJ2-3	ASSLRTGEGTDTQY
NA	TRBV4-1	TRBJ1-2	ASSQVEGASGYT
NA	TRBV5-1	TRBJ2-7	ASSPDRPYEQY
NA	TRBV5-8	TRBJ1-5	ASSFPTQH
once	TRBV5-4	TRBJ2-3	ASSSQGGTDTQY
NA	TRBV12-5	TRBJ2-3	ASDQGQSSTDTQY
NA	TRBV9	NA	ASSVGGTGYEQY
NA	TRBV21-1	TRBJ1-4	ASTQTGSATNEKLF
NA	TRBV9	TRBJ2-2	ASSDLGQGQTGELF
NA	TRBV19	TRBJ2-1	ASSRGVAGGYNEQF
NA	TRBV7-2	TRBJ1-1	ASSSGGVAF
NA	TRBV7-3	TRBJ2-1	ASSLNPGQGPYNEQF
NA	TRBV5-4	TRBJ2-7	ASSLGGGTVYYEQY
NA	TRBV7-3	TRBJ2-3	ASGFYADTQY
few	TRBV15	TRBJ2-2	ATSTGQGGTGELF
NA	TRBV5-6	TRBJ1-2	ASSPPAGGNT
once	TRBV19	TRBJ1-3	ASTVLSGNTIY
few	TRBV28	TRBJ2-7	ASSFRDRDYEQY
NA	TRBV2	TRBJ1-6	ASSAVRSYSPLH
NA	TRBV6-5	TRBJ1-2	ASSYGRYDGYGYT
NA	TRBV4-1	NA	ASTWTGADEQY
NA	TRBV10-3	TRBJ2-1	AISLTGEVENEQF
NA	TRBV4-1	TRBJ2-7	ASSQERTGVYEQY
few	TRBV10-3	TRBJ2-7	AISEVGDRSSYEQY
NA	TRBV6-5	TRBJ1-1	ASSTWGTRNTEAF
NA	TRBV2	TRBJ2-5	ASSGGAGYQY
NA	TRBV27	TRBJ1-6	ASSPIPGQNSPLH
NA	TRBV18	TRBJ2-2	ASSRDRGRLSRTGELF
NA	TRBV10-3	TRBJ1-2	AISMERSGGYT
NA	TRBV28	NA	ATFPQGADEQY
NA	TRBV5-6	TRBJ1-1	ASSLAGRGTEAF
NA	TRBV30	TRBJ2-3	AWSLDKGGADTQY
NA	TRBV28	TRBJ2-7	ASSLTGWAYEQY
once	TRBV2	TRBJ2-1	ASSRLAGGPYNEQF
NA	TRBV7-8	TRBJ2-3	ASSGRGELTDTQY
NA	TRBV6-5	TRBJ1-5	ASSAGQDYQPQH
NA	TRBV18	TRBJ2-5	ASSPLQGVQETQY